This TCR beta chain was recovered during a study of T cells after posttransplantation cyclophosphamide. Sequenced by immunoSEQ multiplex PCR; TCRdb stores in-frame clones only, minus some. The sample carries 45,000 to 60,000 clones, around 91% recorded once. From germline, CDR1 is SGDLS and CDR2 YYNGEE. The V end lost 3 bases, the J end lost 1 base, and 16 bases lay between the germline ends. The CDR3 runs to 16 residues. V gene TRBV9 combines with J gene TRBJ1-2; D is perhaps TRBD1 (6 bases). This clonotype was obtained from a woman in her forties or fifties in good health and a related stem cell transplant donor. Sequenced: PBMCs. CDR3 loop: CASSALNRDINYGYTF. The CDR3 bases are TGTGCCAGCAGCGCTCTCAACAGGGATATTAACTATGGCTACACCTTC.